The 2 T cell receptor beta chains reported below all come from one sample, sequenced in a study of T cell clones after liver transplantation. Repertoires were generated with immunoSEQ multiplex PCR, while TCRdb's copy carries only in-frame clones and drops some. The table has roughly 19,000 clones, 75% to 80% seen once. Sequenced material: CD8+ T cells from blood, taken 52 to 60 months after liver transplant. These receptors all stem from a human patient who received a liver transplant. Some T cells may be graft donor cells.

The chain has TRBV11-2 and TRBJ2-1, with TRBD1 identical over 8 bases. CDR3 length equals 16 residues. Germline values: CDR1 SGHAT, CDR2 FQNNGV. With 5 bases clipped from V and 5 bases from J, the junction kept 11 bases outside the gene matches. The CDR3 region has the DNA TGTGCCAGCAGCACTCCCCCAGGGGGCTTACACAATGAGCAGTTCTTC. This gives the protein CASSTPPGGLHNEQFF.

V is TRBV11-3 and J is TRBJ1-1, with D perhaps TRBD1 (6 bases). V gave up 8 bases and J gave up 0 bases, with 7 bases separating them. The germline CDR1 and CDR2 sequences are SGHNT and YENEEA. This CDR3 has 12 amino acids. The CDR3 loop is CASQGMNTEAFF. The DNA for the CDR3 is TGTGCCAGCCAGGGGATGAACACTGAAGCTTTCTTT.